This T cell receptor beta chain came from a study of CD8 T cells in Susac syndrome. Sequencing of TCR beta drew on CD8+ and CD4+ T cells from blood. Reverse transcription of about 0.45 to 1 ug RNA was performed with random hexamers. TCRdb passed the immunoSEQ multiplex PCR reads through MiXCR, listing each CDR3 protein once. This sample has roughly 150,000 distinct CDR3 sequences, with around 95% found just once. The sequenced material came from CD8+ T cells from PBMCs. The clonotype originates from a human donor with multiple sclerosis.

Written as DNA, the CDR3 is TGCGCCAGCAGTTCGGACAGGAGCTCCTACAATGAGCAGTTCTTC. It translates to CASSSDRSSYNEQFF. The V call is TRBV5-1, the J call TRBJ2-1; TRBD1 aligns across 7 bases. This CDR3 has 15 amino acids. With 5 bases clipped from V and 0 bases from J, the junction kept 5 bases outside the gene matches. Germline CDR1 and CDR2: SGHRS and YFSETQ. The full variable domain, in which reference TRBV5-1 and TRBJ2-1 provide the parts outside the CDR3, is KAGVTQTPRYLIKTRGQQVTLSCSPISGHRSVSWYQQTPGQGLQFLFEYFSETQRNKGNFPGRFSGRQFSNSRSEMNVSTLELGDSALYLCASSSDRSSYNEQFFGPGTRLTVL.